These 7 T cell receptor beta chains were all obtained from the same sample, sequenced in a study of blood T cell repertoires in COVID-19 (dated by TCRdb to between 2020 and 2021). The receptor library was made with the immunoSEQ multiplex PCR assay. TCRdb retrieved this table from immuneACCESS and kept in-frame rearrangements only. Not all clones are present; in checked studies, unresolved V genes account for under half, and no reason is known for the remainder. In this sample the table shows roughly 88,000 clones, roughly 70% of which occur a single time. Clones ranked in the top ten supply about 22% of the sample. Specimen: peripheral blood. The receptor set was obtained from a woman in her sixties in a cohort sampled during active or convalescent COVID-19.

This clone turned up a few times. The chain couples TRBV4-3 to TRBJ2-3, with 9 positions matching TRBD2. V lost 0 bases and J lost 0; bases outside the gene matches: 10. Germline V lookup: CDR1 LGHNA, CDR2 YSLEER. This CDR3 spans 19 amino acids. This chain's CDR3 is CASSQDLGIAGASTDTQYF. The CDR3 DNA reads TGCGCCAGCAGCCAAGATCTGGGGATAGCGGGGGCAAGCACAGATACGCAGTATTTT.

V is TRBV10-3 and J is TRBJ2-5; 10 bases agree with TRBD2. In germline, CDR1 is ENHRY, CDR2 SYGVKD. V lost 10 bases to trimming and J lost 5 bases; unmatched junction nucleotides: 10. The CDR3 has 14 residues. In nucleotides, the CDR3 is TGTGCCACTCGGACTAGCGGAGGGGGGGAGACCCAGTACTTC. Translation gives CATRTSGGGETQYF.

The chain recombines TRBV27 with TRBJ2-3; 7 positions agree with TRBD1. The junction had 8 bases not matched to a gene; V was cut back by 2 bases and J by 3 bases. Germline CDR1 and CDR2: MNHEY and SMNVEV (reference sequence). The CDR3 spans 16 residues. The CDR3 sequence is CASSLISGTVTDTQYF. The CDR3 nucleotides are TGTGCCAGCAGTTTAATCTCCGGGACAGTGACAGATACGCAGTATTTT.

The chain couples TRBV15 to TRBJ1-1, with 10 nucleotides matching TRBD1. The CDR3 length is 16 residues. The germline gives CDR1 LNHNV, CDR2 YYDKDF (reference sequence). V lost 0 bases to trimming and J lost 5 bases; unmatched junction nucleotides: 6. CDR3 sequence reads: CATSREGTGVLTEAFF. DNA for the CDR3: TGTGCCACCAGCAGAGAAGGGACAGGGGTGTTAACTGAAGCTTTCTTT.

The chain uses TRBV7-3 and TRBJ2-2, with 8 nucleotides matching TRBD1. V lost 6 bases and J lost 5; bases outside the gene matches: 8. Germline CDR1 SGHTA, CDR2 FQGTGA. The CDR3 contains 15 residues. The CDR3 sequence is CASSSGTGGTGELFF. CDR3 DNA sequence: TGTGCCAGCAGTTCAGGGACAGGCGGGACCGGGGAGCTGTTTTTT.

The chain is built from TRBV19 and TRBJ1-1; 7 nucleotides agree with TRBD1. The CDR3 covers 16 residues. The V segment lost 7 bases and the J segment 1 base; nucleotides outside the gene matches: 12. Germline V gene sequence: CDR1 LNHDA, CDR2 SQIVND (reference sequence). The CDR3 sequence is CASTMKRGPRNTEAFF. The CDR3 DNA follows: TGTGCCAGTACCATGAAGAGGGGGCCTAGGAACACTGAAGCTTTCTTT.

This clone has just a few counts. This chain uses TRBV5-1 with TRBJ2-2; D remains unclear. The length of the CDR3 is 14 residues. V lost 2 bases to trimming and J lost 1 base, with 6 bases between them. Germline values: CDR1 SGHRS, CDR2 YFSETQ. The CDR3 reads CASSFSGNTGELFF. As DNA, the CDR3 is TGCGCCAGCAGCTTTTCGGGGAACACCGGGGAGCTGTTTTTT. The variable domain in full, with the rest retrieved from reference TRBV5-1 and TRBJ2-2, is KAGVTQTPRYLIKTRGQQVTLSCSPISGHRSVSWYQQTPGQGLQFLFEYFSETQRNKGNFPGRFSGRQFSNSRSEMNVSTLELGDSALYLCASSFSGNTGELFFGEGSRLTVL.